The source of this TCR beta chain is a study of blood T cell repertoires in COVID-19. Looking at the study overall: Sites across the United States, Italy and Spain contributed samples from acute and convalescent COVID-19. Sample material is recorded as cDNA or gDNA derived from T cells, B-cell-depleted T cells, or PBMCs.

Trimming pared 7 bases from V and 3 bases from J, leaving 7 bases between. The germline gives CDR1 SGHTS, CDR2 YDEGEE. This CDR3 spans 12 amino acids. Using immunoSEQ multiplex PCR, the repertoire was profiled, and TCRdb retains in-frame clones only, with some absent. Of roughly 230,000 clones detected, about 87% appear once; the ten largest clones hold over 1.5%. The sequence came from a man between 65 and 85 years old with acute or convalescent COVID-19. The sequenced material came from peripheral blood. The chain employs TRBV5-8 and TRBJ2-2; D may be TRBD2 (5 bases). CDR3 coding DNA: TGTGCCAGCCGGGGAGACACCGGGGAGCTGTTTTTT. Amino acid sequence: CASRGDTGELFF.